This TCR beta chain comes out of a study of control samples from healthy donors and cancer patients. The CDR3 totals 15 residues. V lost 2 bases and J lost 5; bases outside the gene matches: 8. Germline CDR1 is SGHTA and CDR2 is FQGNSA. Generated by immunoSEQ multiplex PCR, the TCRdb table keeps only in-frame clones and is missing some. The data hold roughly 120,000 clones, with under 95% observed a single time. Sequencing was done on a sample of PBMCs. The chain links TRBV7-2 to TRBJ1-1; 7 positions match TRBD1. The origin of this receptor is a man in his fifties or sixties with head and neck cancer. Here the CDR3 reads CASSLTDRAYTEAFF. The CDR3 DNA reads as TGTGCCAGCAGCTTAACTGACAGGGCCTATACTGAAGCTTTCTTT. The complete variable domain, with remaining parts taken from reference TRBV7-2 and TRBJ1-1, reads GAGVSQSPSNKVTEKGKDVELRCDPISGHTALYWYRQSLGQGLEFLIYFQGNSAPDKSGLPSDRFSAERTGGSVSTLTIQRTQQEDSAVYLCASSLTDRAYTEAFFGQGTRLTVV.